The 14 T cell receptor beta chains below come from one sample, sequenced in a study of T cell responses to AZD1222 COVID-19 vaccine. Only in-frame clones appear in the TCRdb table, and some are missing; sequencing was by immunoSEQ multiplex PCR. The sample holds about 94,000 clones; 85% are singletons and the top ten take around 5%. The sample consisted of peripheral blood, taken 28 days after the second AZD1222 dose. These receptor sequences come from an adult who received the AZD1222 COVID-19 vaccine.

V usage is TRBV15 and J usage is TRBJ2-2; D gene uncertain. Germline V gives CDR1 LNHNV, CDR2 YYDKDF (reference sequence). The germline V and J ends were trimmed by 1 base and 1 base, with 4 bases remaining between them. The CDR3 spans 14 residues. CDR3 residues: CATSRGGNTGELFF. CDR3 nucleotides: TGTGCCACCAGCAGAGGGGGGAACACCGGGGAGCTGTTTTTT.

This rearrangement joins TRBV19 to TRBJ1-6, with 7 bases matching TRBD1. J lost 2 bases, V lost 8 bases, and 6 bases had no gene match. This CDR3 is 15 amino acids long. CDR1 is LNHDA and CDR2 is SQIVND in the germline V gene (reference sequence). The CDR3 DNA follows: TGTGCCAGTCGTGGAGACAGGGCCTATAATTCACCCCTCCACTTT. Its protein is CASRGDRAYNSPLHF.

The chain is built from TRBV10-3 and TRBJ1-2, with D perhaps matching TRBD1 (5 bases). Trimming took off 3 bases at V and 7 bases at J, with 21 bases between the two ends. Germline V CDR1 and CDR2: ENHRY, SYGVKD. CDR3 size: 16 residues. The CDR3 region is CAISDPRADSTSGYTF. CDR3 DNA sequence: TGTGCCATCAGTGACCCCAGGGCGGACTCGACGTCTGGCTACACCTTC.

The chain recombines TRBV6-1 with TRBJ2-3; 10 bases are a match to TRBD2. CDR3 size: 16 residues. In germline, CDR1 is MNHNS, CDR2 SASEGT. V dropped 3 bases and J dropped 2; count of bases not matched to a gene: 5. The CDR3 nucleotides read TGTGCCAGCAGTGAGTCTAGCGGGAGACCCACAGATACGCAGTATTTT. Translating it yields CASSESSGRPTDTQYF.

The chain has TRBV9 and TRBJ2-4; D is possibly TRBD1 or TRBD2 (5 bases each). V lost 0 bases and J lost 6, with 10 bases in between. CDR1 is SGDLS, CDR2 YYNGEE, per germline. This CDR3 is built from 14 residues. The CDR3 reads CASSVAEGINIQYF. The CDR3 DNA sequence: TGTGCCAGCAGCGTAGCTGAGGGGATAAACATTCAGTACTTC.

The rearrangement links TRBV18 to TRBJ2-1; 8 positions match TRBD2. J was trimmed by 1 base and V by 1 base; bases with no gene match: 3. The germline V gene encodes CDR1 KGHSH and CDR2 LQKENI. The CDR3 extends over 16 amino acids. The CDR3 loop reads CASSPLAGNSYNEQFF. For the CDR3, the DNA is TGTGCCAGCTCACCACTAGCGGGGAATTCCTACAATGAGCAGTTCTTC.

The chain links TRBV4-1 to TRBJ2-1, with 8 bases fitting TRBD2. In germline, CDR1 is MGHRA, CDR2 YSYEKL. The CDR3 has 16 amino acids. The trim removed 3 bases at V and 3 bases at J, leaving 7 bases unmatched. The CDR3 DNA reads TGCGCCAGCAGCCAGCATACTAGCGGAGACTACAATGAGCAGTTCTTC. Translated: CASSQHTSGDYNEQFF.

Only one count was recorded for this clone. The genes are TRBV5-1 and TRBJ2-3, with D perhaps matching TRBD1 (5 bases). V was cut by 0 bases and J by 2 bases, with 7 bases left in between. Germline-derived CDR1 and CDR2 are SGHRS and YFSETQ. The CDR3 spans 14 residues. CDR3 loop: CASSLVDNTDTQYF. The DNA of the CDR3 is TGCGCCAGCAGCTTGGTGGACAACACAGATACGCAGTATTTT.

The chain uses TRBV27 and TRBJ1-1; 8 nucleotides align to TRBD1. V was pared by 6 bases and J by 11 bases, with 11 bases of the junction left unmatched. The CDR3 runs 13 residues. Germline CDR1 MNHEY, CDR2 SMNVEV (reference sequence). The CDR3, as DNA: TGTGCCAGCAGAGAAGACAGGGGCCGGTGGGCTTTCTTT. Translated: CASREDRGRWAFF.

V is TRBV5-1 and J is TRBJ2-7; D ambiguous. Trimming removed 4 bases at V and 6 bases at J, with 11 bases between. The CDR3 totals 12 residues. The germline V gene has CDR1 SGHRS and CDR2 YFSETQ. For the CDR3, the DNA is TGCGCCAGCAGCAACTTGGGATCCGAGCAGTACTTC. Translation gives CASSNLGSEQYF.

J is TRBJ2-7 and V is TRBV7-2, with D unclear. Per the germline V gene, CDR1 is SGHTA and CDR2 is FQGNSA. V shed 1 base and J shed 2 bases, with 3 bases lying between them. The CDR3 length is 12 residues. The CDR3 loop is CASSLGAYEQYF. CDR3 nucleotide sequence: TGTGCCAGCAGCTTAGGAGCCTACGAGCAGTACTTC.

V is TRBV3-1 (or the pseudogene TRBV3-2) and J is TRBJ2-7; 9 bases align to TRBD1. Germline CDR1 and CDR2: LGHDT and YNNKEL (reference sequence). The CDR3 spans 15 residues. The J segment lost 3 bases and the V segment lost 4 bases, leaving 7 bases of the junction unmatched. CDR3 DNA sequence: TGTGCCAGCAGCCCTCACCGGGACAGGGACTACGAGCAGTACTTC. Protein sequence: CASSPHRDRDYEQYF.

V and J are TRBV5-1 and TRBJ2-3; D call uncertain. The V end was cut by 2 bases, the J end by 0 bases, with 4 bases between. The CDR3 runs to 13 residues. Germline loops: CDR1 SGHRS, CDR2 YFSETQ. CDR3 nucleotide sequence: TGCGCCAGCAGCTTCCGTAGCACAGATACGCAGTATTTT. Translated: CASSFRSTDTQYF.

The rearrangement links TRBV2 to TRBJ2-1; TRBD2 matches at 11 bases. Trimming removed 4 bases from V and 7 bases from J; junction bases left unmatched: 9. CDR1 is SNHLY and CDR2 is FYNNEI in the germline V gene. The length of the CDR3 is 16 residues. The DNA for the CDR3 is TGTGCCAGCAGTGCCATTAGCGGGGGGGCAGGGAATGAGCAGTTCTTC. This translates into CASSAISGGAGNEQFF.